Shown below are 24 T cell receptor beta chains from a single sample sequenced in a study of blood T cell repertoires in COVID-19. Method: immunoSEQ multiplex PCR; TCRdb's copy keeps in-frame clones and lacks some. Among roughly 100,000 clones, approximately 76% were seen once, and the ten largest hold 6.5% to 9%. The source material was peripheral blood. These receptor sequences come from a man between 65 and 85 years old with acute or convalescent COVID-19.

The CDR3 DNA sequence: TGTGCCAGCCCTGGACTAGCGGATCGGTACGAGCAGTACGTC. Encoded protein: CASPGLADRYEQYV. The rearrangement joins TRBV5-7 to TRBJ2-7; 10 positions agree with TRBD2. TRBV5-7 is known as an ORF, though its function is uncertain. The junction had 8 bases not matched to a gene; V was cut back by 7 bases and J by 4 bases. The length of the CDR3 is 14 residues.

J is TRBJ2-7 and V is TRBV6-6; 12 bases agree with TRBD2. The V gene end was trimmed by 4 bases and the J gene end by 5 bases; junction bases not matched to a gene: 6. Looked up from germline, CDR1 is MNHNY and CDR2 is SVGAGI (reference sequence). The CDR3 loop spans 15 amino acids. The CDR3 DNA follows: TGTGCCAGCAGTTTCACGACTAGCGGGAGAGACGAGCAGTACTTC. It encodes CASSFTTSGRDEQYF.

This chain links TRBV19 with TRBJ2-1, with D tentatively TRBD1 (5 bases). V was pared by 5 bases and J by 0 bases, with 14 bases between. Germline V CDR1 and CDR2: LNHDA, SQIVND (reference sequence). The CDR3 extends over 16 amino acids. Here the CDR3 reads CASSPQGPSSYNEQFF. The CDR3 DNA is TGTGCCAGTAGTCCCCAGGGTCCGAGCTCCTACAATGAGCAGTTCTTC. The variable domain in full, with the rest retrieved from reference TRBV19 and TRBJ2-1, is DGGITQSPKYLFRKEGQNVTLSCEQNLNHDAMYWYRQDPGQGLRLIYYSQIVNDFQKGDIAEGYSVSREKKESFPLTVTSAQKNPTAFYLCASSPQGPSSYNEQFFGPGTRLTVL.

The chain combines TRBV20-1 with TRBJ1-6; TRBD1 is a possible D gene (5 bases). The CDR3 is 14 amino acids. Per the germline V gene, CDR1 is DFQATT and CDR2 is SNEGSKA (reference sequence). Between the trimmed V and J ends, which lost 3 bases and 10 bases, there was a span of 16 bases. CDR3 amino acids: CSASNPGNISPLHF. The CDR3 DNA is TGCAGTGCTAGTAACCCAGGGAATATCTCACCCCTCCACTTT.

The CDR3 nucleotides are TGTGCCAGTAGTACCAAGTGGACAGGGAATCAGCCCCAGCATTTT. Translation gives CASSTKWTGNQPQHF. The gene calls are TRBV19 and TRBJ1-5; TRBD1 matches at 8 bases. After removal of 4 bases from V and 4 bases from J, the junction contained 6 bases not matched to a gene. This CDR3 comprises 15 residues. Germline V gene sequence: CDR1 LNHDA, CDR2 SQIVND (reference sequence).

The chain employs TRBV30 and TRBJ2-5; TRBD1 matches 7 bases. The CDR3 runs to 12 residues. CDR1 GTSNPN and CDR2 SVGIG come from the germline V gene (reference sequence). The J segment lost 3 bases and the V segment lost 2 bases, leaving 0 bases of the junction unmatched. In DNA form, the CDR3 reads TGTGCCTGGAGTCAGGGGGAAGAGACCCAGTACTTC. Its translation is CAWSQGEETQYF.

The J gene is TRBJ2-7, the V gene TRBV27, with D possibly TRBD1 on 6 matching bases. CDR1 is MNHEY and CDR2 is SMNVEV in the germline V gene (reference sequence). The V and J ends lost 5 bases and 3 bases respectively, with 14 bases between them. The CDR3 has 14 residues. CDR3 nucleotide sequence: TGTGCCAGCAGTCAAAAGCAGGGGAGCTACGAGCAGTACGTC. Amino acid sequence: CASSQKQGSYEQYV.

The chain has TRBV19 and TRBJ2-1; TRBD2 matches 11 bases. Germline values: CDR1 LNHDA, CDR2 SQIVND (reference sequence). The CDR3 is made up of 15 amino acids. J was trimmed by 3 bases and V by 3 bases; bases with no gene match: 1. CDR3 bases: TGTGCCAGTAGTATGGGACTAGCGGACTACAATGAGCAGTTCTTC. This gives the protein CASSMGLADYNEQFF.

The V call is TRBV6-1, the J call TRBJ2-2; D is undetermined. CDR1 MNHNS and CDR2 SASEGT come from the germline V gene. Trimming cost V 2 bases and J 4 bases, with 14 bases left between them. This CDR3 spans 16 amino acids. The CDR3 region is CASSESLGRLTGELFF. The CDR3 DNA is TGTGCCAGCAGTGAATCGTTAGGCAGACTCACCGGGGAGCTGTTTTTT.

The chain employs TRBV19 and TRBJ2-5; 9 bases agree with TRBD2. This CDR3 region has 16 residues. The germline V gene has CDR1 LNHDA and CDR2 SQIVND (reference sequence). Trimming at V came to 5 bases and at J to 5 bases, leaving 12 bases not matched to a gene. The CDR3 loop is CASSPRGAGGRETQYF. In nucleotides, the CDR3 is TGTGCCAGTAGTCCCCGAGGAGCGGGGGGACGGGAGACCCAGTACTTC.

The rearrangement joins TRBV25-1 to TRBJ1-3, with 7 bases identical to TRBD1. V was pared by 4 bases and J by 4 bases, with 13 bases of the junction left unmatched. Germline V gene data show CDR1 as MGHDK and CDR2 as SYGVNS. The CDR3 sequence is 17 residues long. CDR3 bases: TGTGCCAGCAGTGTCCCCGGGGCAGGGGGTAAGGGAAACACCATATATTTT. Its protein product is CASSVPGAGGKGNTIYF.

This sequence joins TRBV5-1 and TRBJ2-1; TRBD2 aligns across 9 bases. With V trimmed by 0 bases and J by 6 bases, 4 bases remained unmatched. From germline, CDR1 is SGHRS and CDR2 YFSETQ. This CDR3 is built from 15 residues. The CDR3 DNA is TGCGCCAGCAGCTTGGAACTAGCGGGTACCAATGAGCAGTTCTTC. Residues: CASSLELAGTNEQFF.

The chain couples TRBV5-8 to TRBJ2-7; D perhaps matches TRBD2 (5 bases). CDR3 length: 17 residues. Per the germline V gene, CDR1 is SGHTS and CDR2 is YDEGEE. V gave up 1 base and J gave up 3 bases, with 20 bases separating them. In nucleotides, the CDR3 is TGTGCCAGCAGCTTGAGTCTCGACCGGGGTAAAGGCTACGAGCAGTACGTC. Its protein product is CASSLSLDRGKGYEQYV.

There are a few counts of this clone. The genes are TRBV18 and TRBJ1-1; D ambiguous. Germline values: CDR1 KGHSH, CDR2 LQKENI. The CDR3 spans 14 residues. With 2 bases removed from V and 1 base from J, the gap between germline ends came to 8 bases. The CDR3, as DNA: TGTGCCAGCTCACCATCAACGGGGAACACTGAAGCTTTCTTT. This translates into CASSPSTGNTEAFF. The full variable domain, with the rest looked up from reference TRBV18 and TRBJ1-1, is NAGVMQNPRHLVRRRGQEARLRCSPMKGHSHVYWYRQLPEEGLKFMVYLQKENIIDESGMPKERFSAEFPKEGPSILRIQQVVRGDSAAYFCASSPSTGNTEAFFGQGTRLTVV.

The chain couples TRBV2 to TRBJ1-5; D might be TRBD1 (5 bases). V lost 7 bases and J 3 bases, leaving 10 bases between the germline ends. Looked up from germline, CDR1 is SNHLY and CDR2 is FYNNEI. The CDR3 runs to 13 residues. In nucleotides, the CDR3 is TGTGCCAGCACTCGGGACTTCAATCAGCCCCAGCATTTT. It encodes CASTRDFNQPQHF.

The V gene is TRBV15, the J gene TRBJ1-4; possible D gene TRBD1, 6 bases. The CDR3 has 16 residues. V was cut by 0 bases and J by 8 bases, with 16 bases left in between. The V gene's germline CDR1 is LNHNV and CDR2 YYDKDF (reference sequence). This chain's CDR3 is CATSRDRDTFGEKLFF. The DNA of the CDR3 is TGTGCCACCAGCAGAGATCGGGACACCTTTGGGGAAAAACTGTTTTTT. Combining the CDR3 with reference TRBV15 and TRBJ1-4 gives the whole variable domain DAMVIQNPRYQVTQFGKPVTLSCSQTLNHNVMYWYQQKSSQAPKLLFHYYDKDFNNEADTPDNFQSRRPNTSFCFLDIRSPGLGDTAMYLCATSRDRDTFGEKLFFGSGTQLSVL.

CDR3 coding DNA: TGCGCCAGCAGGGCAGGGAGCGGGAGGGTCTTTCAGGAGCAGTACTTC. This codes for CASRAGSGRVFQEQYF. The chain recombines TRBV10-2 with TRBJ2-7, with 10 nucleotides matching TRBD2. Germline-derived CDR1 and CDR2 are WSHSY and SAAADI. CDR3 length: 16 residues. V lost 6 bases, J lost 7 bases, and 15 bases stayed unmatched.

The rearrangement uses TRBV29-1 and TRBJ2-7; possible D gene TRBD1, 5 bases. The V end was cut by 2 bases, the J end by 3 bases, with 11 bases between. There are 13 residues in the CDR3. Germline V gives CDR1 SQVTM, CDR2 ANQGSEA. The CDR3 DNA reads as TGCAGCGTTGAATTTAAGGGGTTCTACGAGCAGTACTTC. Its translation: CSVEFKGFYEQYF.

The genes are TRBV18 and TRBJ2-1; 10 bases are shared with TRBD2. The germline gives CDR1 KGHSH, CDR2 LQKENI. CDR3 size: 16 residues. The V segment lost 0 bases and the J segment 4 bases; nucleotides outside the gene matches: 3. The CDR3 loop is CASSPPGTSAYNEQFF. The CDR3 coding sequence is TGTGCCAGCTCACCACCCGGGACTAGCGCTTACAATGAGCAGTTCTTC.

The rearrangement links TRBV19 to TRBJ1-5; 11 bases align to TRBD1. J was trimmed by 7 bases and V by 10 bases; bases with no gene match: 12. Germline loops: CDR1 LNHDA, CDR2 SQIVND (reference sequence). This CDR3 has 15 amino acids. CDR3 protein: CATNPVGQGAQPQHF. CDR3 nucleotide sequence: TGTGCCACCAACCCCGTCGGACAGGGGGCCCAGCCCCAGCATTTT.

The sample holds one count of this clone. This chain joins TRBV6-1 and TRBJ1-2; D remains unclear. Germline CDR1 MNHNS, CDR2 SASEGT. This CDR3 has 14 amino acids. Trimming stripped 0 bases from V and 4 bases from J, with 9 bases between. The DNA of the CDR3 is TGTGCCAGCAGTGAAGCGCCACAACGCTATGGCTACACCTTC. Its translation: CASSEAPQRYGYTF.

The rearrangement uses TRBV7-7 and TRBJ2-2; perhaps TRBD1 as D (6 bases). Germline V gene lookup returns CDR1 SSHAT and CDR2 FNYEAQ (reference sequence). This CDR3 spans 14 amino acids. V was cut by 5 bases and J by 4 bases, with 11 bases left in between. CDR3 DNA: TGTGCCAGCAGCCCAGGGGATTCCACCGGGGAGCTGTTTTTT. It specifies CASSPGDSTGELFF.

The CDR3 bases are TGTGCCAGCAGTAGACTAGCGGGGGGGCCAGATACGCAGTATTTT. Translating gives CASSRLAGGPDTQYF. The chain has TRBV25-1 and TRBJ2-3; 14 bases line up with TRBD2. Germline CDR1 reads MGHDK; CDR2 reads SYGVNS. The length of the CDR3 is 15 residues. The junction had 2 bases not matched to a gene; V was cut back by 5 bases and J by 4 bases.

The rearrangement joins TRBV3-1 (or the pseudogene TRBV3-2) to TRBJ2-2; TRBD2 is a possible D gene (5 bases). CDR3 size: 13 residues. Per germline, CDR1 LGHDT and CDR2 YNNKEL (reference sequence). Trimming removed 4 bases at V and 7 bases at J, with 10 bases between. The CDR3 region has the DNA TGTGCCAGCAGCCGAGCCGGGATCGGGGAGCTGTTTTTT. This sequence encodes CASSRAGIGELFF.